These 29 T cell receptor beta chains originate from one sample sequenced in a study of control samples from healthy donors and cancer patients. The table came from immunoSEQ multiplex PCR; TCRdb's copy has only in-frame clones and leaves some out. The repertoire consists of about 180,000 clones, with roughly 90% occurring once and the leading ten covering 1.1% to 1.5%. Specimen: blood. The receptors shown here come from a woman between 50 and 59 years old in good health.

The rearrangement joins TRBV4-3 to TRBJ2-1; a weak D match, TRBD2 (7 bases). Trimming removed 4 bases at V and 6 bases at J, with 16 bases between. This CDR3 spans 15 amino acids. Per the germline V gene, CDR1 is LGHNA and CDR2 is YSLEER. The CDR3 spells CASSRGQGGVNEQFF. The CDR3 coding sequence is TGCGCCAGCAGCCGGGGGCAGGGAGGGGTCAATGAGCAGTTCTTC.

V usage is TRBV28 and J usage is TRBJ2-7; possible D gene TRBD2, 6 bases. CDR1 and CDR2 (germline): MDHEN, SYDVKM. V lost 6 bases, J lost 7 bases, and 16 bases lay in between. The CDR3 covers 13 residues. DNA for the CDR3: TGTGCCAGCAGGCCAGGGCGGAGGGAAGAGCAGTACTTC. Its protein product is CASRPGRREEQYF.

This clone was seen only once. CDR3 protein: CSAPLQGEQFF. The CDR3 region has the DNA TGCAGTGCCCCCCTCCAGGGGGAGCAGTTCTTC. This chain uses TRBV20-1 with TRBJ2-1, with a possible D match to TRBD1 (6 bases). Germline V lookup: CDR1 DFQATT, CDR2 SNEGSKA (reference sequence). V was pared by 6 bases and J by 10 bases, with 13 bases between. The CDR3 contains 11 residues.

V is TRBV5-4 and J is TRBJ1-6; possibly TRBD1 for D (6 bases). V shed 0 bases and J shed 8 bases, with 9 bases lying between them. The CDR3 loop spans 14 amino acids. Germline assignment: CDR1 SGHNT and CDR2 YYREEE (reference sequence). As DNA, the CDR3 is TGTGCCAGCAGCTTGGGAGGGGGGGATTCACCCCTCCACTTT. Encoded protein: CASSLGGGDSPLHF.

The genes are TRBV6-1 and TRBJ1-1, with unresolved D. Trimming removed 2 bases from V and 1 base from J, with 8 bases in between. From germline, CDR1 is MNHNS and CDR2 SASEGT. The CDR3 length is 14 residues. The CDR3 nucleotides are TGTGCCAGCAGTGAACAGAAAGCGAACACTGAAGCTTTCTTT. Protein sequence: CASSEQKANTEAFF.

The chain carries TRBV9 and TRBJ2-7; D is perhaps TRBD2 (5 bases). The CDR3 has 15 amino acids. V was trimmed by 0 bases and J by 5 bases, leaving 15 bases between them. Germline V gene data show CDR1 as SGDLS and CDR2 as YYNGEE. The CDR3 region is CASSVDSRAGDEQYF. The CDR3 DNA sequence: TGTGCCAGCAGCGTAGATTCAAGGGCCGGGGACGAGCAGTACTTC. Full variable domain (rest looked up from reference TRBV9 and TRBJ2-7): DSGVTQTPKHLITATGQRVTLRCSPRSGDLSVYWYQQSLDQGLQFLIQYYNGEERAKGNILERFSAQQFPDLHSELNLSSLELGDSALYFCASSVDSRAGDEQYFGPGTRLTVT.

The chain combines TRBV21-1 with TRBJ2-7; the table gives TRBD2 as D, unverified against the DNA. TRBV21-1 is a listed pseudogene. The CDR3 has 16 amino acids. As DNA, the CDR3 is TGTGCCAGCAGCAAAAAGGCGCGAGCGGAGACCTACGAGCAGTACTTC. Amino acid sequence: CASSKKARAETYEQYF.

This clone is a singleton in its sample. The rearrangement links TRBV18 to TRBJ1-6; 7 bases line up with TRBD1. CDR1 and CDR2 (germline): KGHSH, LQKENI. The CDR3 spans 15 residues. The ends lost 4 bases at V and 7 bases at J; junction bases unmatched: 7. CDR3 nucleotides: TGTGCCAGCTCACTCACAGGGGTAGGAAATTCACCCCTCCACTTT. As protein: CASSLTGVGNSPLHF.

This rearrangement joins TRBV9 to TRBJ2-3; the D is unclear. The V end was cut by 6 bases, the J end by 2 bases, with 10 bases between. Per germline, CDR1 SGDLS and CDR2 YYNGEE. This CDR3 has 13 amino acids. CDR3 nucleotides: TGTGCCAGCACGGATCAGCACACAGATACGCAGTATTTT. This gives the protein CASTDQHTDTQYF.

The genes are TRBV28 and TRBJ2-2; 7 nucleotides line up with TRBD1. The trim removed 6 bases at V and 0 bases at J, leaving 10 bases unmatched. Germline loops: CDR1 MDHEN, CDR2 SYDVKM. The CDR3 covers 17 residues. CDR3 bases: TGTGCCAGCAGCTTCTCTACCGGGACAGCGAACACCGGGGAGCTGTTTTTT. Its translation: CASSFSTGTANTGELFF.

This clone showed up just once. V usage is TRBV21-1 and J usage is TRBJ2-2; no DNA check was done on the table's D call, TRBD1. TRBV21-1 is assigned pseudogene status. The CDR3 sequence is 13 residues long. DNA for the CDR3: TGTGCCAGCAGCAAAGGCACAGGGGGGGAGCTGTTTTTT. Protein product: CASSKGTGGELFF.

This clone was picked up a small number of times. Other DNA variants within this sample encode the same CDR3. The rearrangement joins TRBV30 to TRBJ1-5; D is undetermined. The CDR3 is 13 amino acids. Trimming stripped 0 bases from V and 0 bases from J, with 3 bases between. Germline lookup yields CDR1 GTSNPN and CDR2 SVGIG (reference sequence). The CDR3 nucleotides are TGTGCCTGGAGTGTGGGTAGCAATCAGCCCCAGCATTTT. This translates into CAWSVGSNQPQHF.

Comment on this clone: The same CDR3 can be traced to other DNA sequences in this sample. V gene TRBV7-2 combines with J gene TRBJ1-5; tentatively, D is TRBD1 (6 bases). The CDR3 spans 16 residues. Trimming pared 5 bases from V and 7 bases from J, leaving 21 bases between. Germline V lookup: CDR1 SGHTA, CDR2 FQGNSA. The CDR3 DNA reads TGTGCCAGCAGCCTGGGGGGTCGGGGGGCAGGGCAGCCCCAGCATTTT. Protein product: CASSLGGRGAGQPQHF.

The rearrangement uses TRBV19 and TRBJ1-2; 7 bases match TRBD1. The CDR3 covers 16 residues. The V gene end was trimmed by 2 bases and the J gene end by 8 bases; junction bases not matched to a gene: 14. Per the germline V gene, CDR1 is LNHDA and CDR2 is SQIVND (reference sequence). The CDR3 coding sequence is TGTGCCAGTAGTATACCAACGACAGGGTCCGTCGGGGGCTACACCTTC. It specifies CASSIPTTGSVGGYTF.

The chain carries TRBV28 and TRBJ1-4; weak D call: TRBD1 (5 bases). V dropped 5 bases and J dropped 4 bases, with 8 bases sitting between them. This CDR3 spans 13 amino acids. The germline gives CDR1 MDHEN, CDR2 SYDVKM. The CDR3 here is CASSGGLNEKLFF. The CDR3 region has the DNA TGTGCCAGCAGTGGGGGACTTAATGAAAAACTGTTTTTT.

This rearrangement joins TRBV5-6 to TRBJ2-7; D may be TRBD1 (5 bases). CDR3 size: 14 residues. Germline values: CDR1 SGHDT, CDR2 YYEEEE. The ends were cut back, 3 bases at V and 8 bases at J, with 18 bases in the middle. The CDR3 is CASSSDVGADKQYF. CDR3 DNA sequence: TGTGCCAGCAGCTCGGACGTAGGGGCGGATAAGCAGTACTTC.

The chain is built from TRBV11-2 and TRBJ2-5; TRBD2 is a possible D gene (6 bases). Germline CDR1 and CDR2: SGHAT and FQNNGV. The V and J ends lost 0 bases and 4 bases respectively, with 12 bases between them. The CDR3 runs 15 residues. CDR3 in amino acids: CASSLETGARETQYF. As DNA, the CDR3 is TGTGCCAGCAGCTTAGAAACGGGAGCCAGAGAGACCCAGTACTTC.

The V call is TRBV5-1, the J call TRBJ1-2; 7 bases line up with TRBD1. This CDR3 is built from 12 residues. The J segment lost 13 bases and the V segment lost 4 bases, leaving 10 bases of the junction unmatched. Germline V gene sequence: CDR1 SGHRS, CDR2 YFSETQ. Written as DNA, the CDR3 is TGCGCCAGCAGCGCGGACTCAGGGGGAGGCACCTTC. The encoded protein is CASSADSGGGTF.

The chain has TRBV6-2 or TRBV6-3 and TRBJ2-1; 12 bases are a match to TRBD2. Germline V gene lookup returns CDR1 MNHEY and CDR2 SVGEGT. Trimming took 6 bases from V and 8 from J; bases not matched to a gene: 8. The CDR3 totals 15 residues. The CDR3 bases are TGTGCCAGCAGACCTAGCGGGGGGGCCGCCGATGAGCAGTTCTTC. It codes for CASRPSGGAADEQFF.

V usage is TRBV18 and J usage is TRBJ1-5; a possible D gene is TRBD1 (5 bases). V was shortened by 8 bases and J by 0 bases, with 14 bases between the two germline ends. CDR3 length: 15 amino acids. Germline V gene data show CDR1 as KGHSH and CDR2 as LQKENI. The CDR3 loop is CASGPGPGSNQPQHF. CDR3 nucleotide sequence: TGTGCCAGCGGGCCGGGACCGGGTAGCAATCAGCCCCAGCATTTT.

This chain joins TRBV6-5 and TRBJ2-1; 7 bases agree with TRBD1. This CDR3 comprises 13 residues. The germline V gene has CDR1 MNHEY and CDR2 SVGAGI. With V trimmed by 6 bases and J by 3 bases, 2 bases remained unmatched. The CDR3 loop reads CASRRDSYNEQFF. CDR3 DNA: TGTGCCAGCAGACGGGACAGCTACAATGAGCAGTTCTTC.

The rearrangement links TRBV24-1 to TRBJ2-7; the match to TRBD1 covers 8 bases. J was trimmed by 1 base and V by 7 bases; bases with no gene match: 11. Germline assignment: CDR1 KGHDR and CDR2 SFDVKD. The CDR3 covers 16 residues. The CDR3 spells CATRDREKGRSYEQYF. The CDR3 DNA sequence: TGTGCCACCAGGGACAGGGAAAAAGGTCGGTCCTACGAGCAGTACTTC.

The gene calls are TRBV15 and TRBJ2-1; D unclear. The CDR3 is made up of 15 amino acids. Germline V CDR1 and CDR2: LNHNV, YYDKDF (reference sequence). V lost 0 bases, J lost 2 bases, and 8 bases lay in between. CDR3 nucleotide sequence: TGTGCCACCAGCAGAGACCCCTACCCCTACAATGAGCAGTTCTTC. The encoded protein is CATSRDPYPYNEQFF.

The rearrangement links TRBV7-9 to TRBJ2-7; D might be TRBD2 (6 bases). V dropped 1 base and J dropped 3 bases, with 10 bases sitting between them. Looked up from germline, CDR1 is SEHNR and CDR2 is FQNEAQ (reference sequence). The CDR3 has 14 amino acids. The CDR3 spells CASSLDLRGYEQYF. CDR3 nucleotide sequence: TGTGCCAGCAGCTTAGATTTGCGGGGCTACGAGCAGTACTTC. Full variable domain (rest looked up from reference TRBV7-9 and TRBJ2-7): DTGVSQNPRHKITKRGQNVTFRCDPISEHNRLYWYRQTLGQGPEFLTYFQNEAQLEKSRLLSDRFSAERPKGSFSTLEIQRTEQGDSAMYLCASSLDLRGYEQYFGPGTRLTVT.

V is TRBV30 and J is TRBJ1-1; perhaps TRBD1 as D (6 bases). With 3 bases removed from V and 7 bases from J, the gap between germline ends came to 12 bases. The germline gives CDR1 GTSNPN, CDR2 SVGIG (reference sequence). The CDR3 is made up of 12 amino acids. The CDR3 nucleotides read TGTGCCTGGAGATGGGGGCAGGTTGAAGCTTTCTTT. It is translated as CAWRWGQVEAFF.

The chain has TRBV7-3 and TRBJ1-2; D uncertain. The CDR3 sequence is 14 residues long. V was clipped by 5 bases and J by 7 bases, with 17 bases between them. CDR1 and CDR2 from the germline V gene are SGHTA and FQGTGA. CDR3 protein: CASSPDLPHGGYTF. The CDR3 DNA is TGTGCCAGCAGCCCCGACCTACCCCACGGTGGCTACACCTTC.

V is TRBV13 and J is TRBJ1-1; D gene ambiguous. Germline lookup yields CDR1 PRHDT and CDR2 FYEKMQ (reference sequence). V was clipped by 0 bases and J by 4 bases, with 9 bases between them. CDR3 length: 14 amino acids. The CDR3 spells CASSLGGAGTEAFF. CDR3 coding DNA: TGTGCCAGCAGCTTAGGAGGCGCGGGCACTGAAGCTTTCTTT.

V and J are TRBV6-6 and TRBJ1-6; D is uncertain. V was trimmed by 4 bases and J by 7 bases, leaving 11 bases between them. The CDR3 contains 14 residues. Germline CDR1 is MNHNY and CDR2 is SVGAGI (reference sequence). In DNA form, the CDR3 reads TGTGCCAGCAGTTTAGGACGGAACAATTCACCCCTCCACTTT. It encodes CASSLGRNNSPLHF.

The V and J genes are TRBV28 and TRBJ1-6; 7 nucleotides match TRBD1. CDR1 MDHEN and CDR2 SYDVKM come from the germline V gene. V shed 7 bases and J 9 bases; nucleotides not matched to a gene: 6. The CDR3 has 13 amino acids. CDR3 nucleotides: TGTGCCAGCAACAGGGGACCATTTTCACCCCTCCACTTT. As protein: CASNRGPFSPLHF.